These T cell receptor beta chains were read from a single sample in a study of cytomegalovirus exposure and HLA in healthy donors. Repertoires were generated with immunoSEQ multiplex PCR, while TCRdb's copy carries only in-frame clones and drops some. The repertoire holds 280,000 or so clones, with about 87% as singletons. Sequences were obtained from PBMCs. Source of these receptors: a woman aged 18-29 years in good health and CMV-seronegative. Both conserved end residues are part of each CDR3. A D gene is named only where the DNA matches it firmly. A row's size may be missing; if present it is once, few, many or a size class.

cdr3_nt: TGTGCCAGCAGCACTTTTACAGCCAACACTGAAGCTTTCTTT
cdr3_aa: CASSTFTANTEAFF
clone_size: NA
j_call: TRBJ1-1
v_call: TRBV5-4
d_call: NA

cdr3_nt: TGTGCCAGCAGCCTGGGCCGCATATCCTTGGGTTATGGCTACACCTTC
cdr3_aa: CASSLGRISLGYGYTF
clone_size: NA
j_call: TRBJ1-2
v_call: TRBV7-8
d_call: NA

cdr3_nt: TGTGCCAGTAGGGACGGGGTGACTACAGATACGCAGTATTTT
cdr3_aa: CASRDGVTTDTQYF
clone_size: NA
j_call: TRBJ2-3
v_call: TRBV19
d_call: NA

cdr3_nt: TGCGCCAGCAGAGGACAGGGGGCATCCTACGAGCAGTACTTC
cdr3_aa: CASRGQGASYEQYF
clone_size: NA
j_call: TRBJ2-7
v_call: TRBV5-1
d_call: TRBD1

cdr3_nt: TGTGCCAGCAGCTCCGTGACGGGGGGGATCACAGATACGCAGTATTTT
cdr3_aa: CASSSVTGGITDTQYF
clone_size: NA
j_call: TRBJ2-3
v_call: TRBV5-6
d_call: TRBD2

cdr3_nt: TGTGCCATCAGTGGGTCTCAGGAGACCCAGTACTTC
cdr3_aa: CAISGSQETQYF
clone_size: NA
j_call: TRBJ2-5
v_call: TRBV10-3
d_call: NA

cdr3_nt: TGCGCCAGCAGCTTGGTGGCAAGCGGGGGGCCTACAGATACGCAGTATTTT
cdr3_aa: CASSLVASGGPTDTQYF
clone_size: NA
j_call: TRBJ2-3
v_call: TRBV5-1
d_call: TRBD2

cdr3_nt: TGTGCCAGCAGTGAACCTACAGGGAGATACACTGAAGCTTTCTTT
cdr3_aa: CASSEPTGRYTEAFF
clone_size: NA
j_call: TRBJ1-1
v_call: TRBV6-1
d_call: NA

cdr3_nt: TGTGCCAGCAGCTTGTGGGGGGGCCCAGCGACCTACGAGCAGTACTTC
cdr3_aa: CASSLWGGPATYEQYF
clone_size: NA
j_call: TRBJ2-7
v_call: TRBV13
d_call: NA

cdr3_nt: TGTGCCAGCAGTGGGAGCTACGAGCAGTACTTC
cdr3_aa: CASSGSYEQYF
clone_size: NA
j_call: TRBJ2-7
v_call: TRBV25-1
d_call: NA

cdr3_nt: TGTGCCAGCAGTTACTCGAGGCGGGCAGGGGGCTACGAGCAGTACTTC
cdr3_aa: CASSYSRRAGGYEQYF
clone_size: NA
j_call: TRBJ2-7
v_call: TRBV6-5
d_call: TRBD1

cdr3_nt: TGTGCCAGTAGAGCAAGGAGCTCCTACGAGCAGTACTTC
cdr3_aa: CASRARSSYEQYF
clone_size: NA
j_call: TRBJ2-7
v_call: TRBV19
d_call: NA

cdr3_nt: TGCGCCAGCAGCCTCGGGGGGGTCAACACTGAAGCTTTCTTT
cdr3_aa: CASSLGGVNTEAFF
clone_size: NA
j_call: TRBJ1-1
v_call: TRBV5-1
d_call: NA

cdr3_nt: TGTGCCAGCAGCCTCAGTACCGGGACAGCGAACACTGAAGCTTTCTTT
cdr3_aa: CASSLSTGTANTEAFF
clone_size: once
j_call: TRBJ1-1
v_call: TRBV5-5
d_call: TRBD1

cdr3_nt: TGTGCCAGCAGGAGGGGGGGCGGTTCACCCCTCCACTTT
cdr3_aa: CASRRGGGSPLHF
clone_size: NA
j_call: TRBJ1-6
v_call: TRBV6-6
d_call: NA

cdr3_nt: TGTGCCATCAGTGATCCGGGGAATAACTATGGCTACACCTTC
cdr3_aa: CAISDPGNNYGYTF
clone_size: NA
j_call: TRBJ1-2
v_call: TRBV10-3
d_call: NA

cdr3_nt: TGTGCCAGCAGCGGCGGCGGGGCCGAGCAGTTCTTC
cdr3_aa: CASSGGGAEQFF
clone_size: NA
j_call: TRBJ2-1
v_call: TRBV5-4
d_call: NA

cdr3_nt: TGTGCCAGCAGTCCGGCCGGGACAGGGTTCAATGAGCAGTTCTTC
cdr3_aa: CASSPAGTGFNEQFF
clone_size: NA
j_call: TRBJ2-1
v_call: TRBV6-5
d_call: TRBD1

cdr3_nt: TGTGCCAGCAGCGCCATGACAGGGGGCGGGTACTATGGCTACACCTTC
cdr3_aa: CASSAMTGGGYYGYTF
clone_size: NA
j_call: TRBJ1-2
v_call: TRBV9
d_call: TRBD1

cdr3_nt: TGTGCCAGCAGTTTATGGAGGGGACAGGTCAATAATTCACCCCTCCACTTT
cdr3_aa: CASSLWRGQVNNSPLHF
clone_size: NA
j_call: TRBJ1-6
v_call: TRBV28
d_call: TRBD1

cdr3_nt: TGTGCCAGCAGCACTAGCGGGGGGTTTTCCTCCTACAATGAGCAGTTCTTC
cdr3_aa: CASSTSGGFSSYNEQFF
clone_size: NA
j_call: TRBJ2-1
v_call: TRBV7-3
d_call: TRBD2

cdr3_nt: TGTGCAAGTCGCTTACTAGATACTTACAGTGCGCGGGATTCACCCCTCCACTTT
cdr3_aa: CASRLLDTYSARDSPLHF
clone_size: NA
j_call: TRBJ1-6
v_call: TRBV12-2
d_call: NA

cdr3_nt: TGTGCCAGCAGTTTCGCGGGTAACTATGGCTACACCTTC
cdr3_aa: CASSFAGNYGYTF
clone_size: NA
j_call: TRBJ1-2
v_call: TRBV27
d_call: NA

cdr3_nt: TGTGCCAGCAGCGTGGCGGGGGCTTACGAGCAGTACTTC
cdr3_aa: CASSVAGAYEQYF
clone_size: NA
j_call: TRBJ2-7
v_call: TRBV6-5
d_call: NA

cdr3_nt: TGTGCCAGCAGCTCGGGGTGGCTAGCGGGGGTCACAGATACGCAGTATTTT
cdr3_aa: CASSSGWLAGVTDTQYF
clone_size: NA
j_call: TRBJ2-3
v_call: TRBV7-9
d_call: TRBD2

cdr3_nt: TGTGCCAGCACCCATTGGAGCGGGGAAGAGACCCAGTACTTC
cdr3_aa: CASTHWSGEETQYF
clone_size: NA
j_call: TRBJ2-5
v_call: TRBV7-8
d_call: TRBD2

cdr3_nt: TGTGCCAGCAGTGAGGGGACAGGGGGTGTCTCTGGGGCCAACGTCCTGACTTTC
cdr3_aa: CASSEGTGGVSGANVLTF
clone_size: NA
j_call: TRBJ2-6
v_call: TRBV6-4
d_call: TRBD1

cdr3_nt: TGTGCTAGTGGACTAGTAGAGGGACATCCGCCTGGCTACACCTTC
cdr3_aa: CASGLVEGHPPGYTF
clone_size: NA
j_call: TRBJ1-2
v_call: TRBV12-5
d_call: NA

cdr3_nt: TGTGCCTGGAGTGTTAAGGGGGGGACAGATACGCAGTATTTT
cdr3_aa: CAWSVKGGTDTQYF
clone_size: NA
j_call: TRBJ2-3
v_call: TRBV30
d_call: NA

cdr3_nt: TGTGCCAGCAGCACCGGGACAGGGGCAACTAATGAAAAACTGTTTTTT
cdr3_aa: CASSTGTGATNEKLFF
clone_size: once
j_call: TRBJ1-4
v_call: TRBV28
d_call: TRBD1

cdr3_nt: TGTGCCAGCGGCGCCGGACTAGCGGGGATCTACGAGCAGTACTTC
cdr3_aa: CASGAGLAGIYEQYF
clone_size: NA
j_call: TRBJ2-7
v_call: TRBV9
d_call: TRBD2

cdr3_nt: TGCGCCAGCAGCTTGCTTTCCGCCGGGACAGGGATGAGGAACACTGAAGCTTTCTTT
cdr3_aa: CASSLLSAGTGMRNTEAFF
clone_size: NA
j_call: TRBJ1-1
v_call: TRBV5-1
d_call: TRBD1

cdr3_nt: TGCAGCGTTGTACAGGGGAACACTGAAGCTTTCTTT
cdr3_aa: CSVVQGNTEAFF
clone_size: NA
j_call: TRBJ1-1
v_call: TRBV29-1
d_call: NA

cdr3_nt: TGTTCCAGCAGCGGGGGAGGTGGGCCCCAGCATTTT
cdr3_aa: CSSSGGGGPQHF
clone_size: NA
j_call: TRBJ1-5
v_call: TRBV7-9
d_call: NA

cdr3_nt: TGTGCCAGCAGCTTACAGGGGACGGGCTACACCTTC
cdr3_aa: CASSLQGTGYTF
clone_size: NA
j_call: TRBJ1-2
v_call: TRBV11-2
d_call: NA

cdr3_nt: TGTGCCAGCAGCTTAGTCCCCTTGTATGGCTACACCTTC
cdr3_aa: CASSLVPLYGYTF
clone_size: NA
j_call: TRBJ1-2
v_call: TRBV7-9
d_call: NA

cdr3_nt: TGTGCCATCAGTGAGGGGGGACATTCCCGTGAACTCGGAATGCAAGAGACCCAGTACTTC
cdr3_aa: CAISEGGHSRELGMQETQYF
clone_size: NA
j_call: TRBJ2-5
v_call: TRBV10-3
d_call: NA

cdr3_nt: TGTGCCAGCAAACTAGCGGGGGCTCTAGGTTACGAGCAGTACTTC
cdr3_aa: CASKLAGALGYEQYF
clone_size: NA
j_call: TRBJ2-7
v_call: TRBV6-1
d_call: TRBD2

cdr3_nt: TGTGCCAGCAGTGAGGTCGGTACCTACGAGCAGTACTTC
cdr3_aa: CASSEVGTYEQYF
clone_size: NA
j_call: TRBJ2-7
v_call: TRBV6-1
d_call: NA

cdr3_nt: TGTGCCAGCAGCCCCTTGACAGGACTGAACACAGATACGCAGTATTTT
cdr3_aa: CASSPLTGLNTDTQYF
clone_size: NA
j_call: TRBJ2-3
v_call: TRBV7-3
d_call: NA

cdr3_nt: TGTGCCAGCAGTGTCGACGGCCTCGGGTTCGACAGGGGGCATGGCTACACCTTC
cdr3_aa: CASSVDGLGFDRGHGYTF
clone_size: NA
j_call: TRBJ1-2
v_call: TRBV25-1
d_call: TRBD1

cdr3_nt: TGCGCCAGCAGCTATGCGAGCGGGCCCTCCTACGAGCAGTACTTC
cdr3_aa: CASSYASGPSYEQYF
clone_size: NA
j_call: TRBJ2-7
v_call: TRBV4-1
d_call: NA

cdr3_nt: TGTGCCAGCAGTGGTCCCCCACTCCCCTACGAGCAGTACTTC
cdr3_aa: CASSGPPLPYEQYF
clone_size: NA
j_call: TRBJ2-7
v_call: TRBV6-1
d_call: NA

cdr3_nt: TGTGCCAGCAGCTTAACGGGTGGGGCGGGGACCGGGGAGCTGTTTTTT
cdr3_aa: CASSLTGGAGTGELFF
clone_size: NA
j_call: TRBJ2-2
v_call: TRBV7-3
d_call: NA

cdr3_nt: TGTGCCAGCAGCCCATCGAGACAGGGGGCCGAGTTTGGCTACACCTTC
cdr3_aa: CASSPSRQGAEFGYTF
clone_size: NA
j_call: TRBJ1-2
v_call: TRBV7-9
d_call: TRBD1

cdr3_nt: TGTGCCAGCAGCCGGACTAGCGGCGAGCAGTACTTC
cdr3_aa: CASSRTSGEQYF
clone_size: NA
j_call: TRBJ2-7
v_call: TRBV5-6
d_call: TRBD2

cdr3_nt: TGCAGCGTGAGTAGCTCCTATAATTCACCCCTCCACTTT
cdr3_aa: CSVSSSYNSPLHF
clone_size: once
j_call: TRBJ1-6
v_call: TRBV29-1
d_call: NA

cdr3_nt: TGTGCCAGCAGCGACGGGCCGACAGGGGGCGAGCGTGGCTACACCTTC
cdr3_aa: CASSDGPTGGERGYTF
clone_size: NA
j_call: TRBJ1-2
v_call: TRBV25-1
d_call: TRBD1

cdr3_nt: TGTGCCACCACCGGGGGGGGGCGAACCTACGAGCAGTACTTC
cdr3_aa: CATTGGGRTYEQYF
clone_size: NA
j_call: TRBJ2-7
v_call: TRBV10-3
d_call: TRBD2

cdr3_nt: TGTGCCAGCAGCCTAGTACCCGGACAGAATGATATGAACACTGAAGCTTTCTTT
cdr3_aa: CASSLVPGQNDMNTEAFF
clone_size: NA
j_call: TRBJ1-1
v_call: TRBV11-1
d_call: NA